This T cell receptor (beta chain) emerged from a study of technical replicates of blood from a handful of donors. Germline lookup yields CDR1 SGHRS and CDR2 YFSETQ. This CDR3 is 16 amino acids long. V trimming: 0 bases; J trimming: 9 bases; junction bases outside the gene matches: 12. Assay used: immunoSEQ multiplex PCR; TCRdb lists only in-frame clones, some missing. The sample lists 50,000 to 70,000 clones; roughly 90% were seen once. The TCR originated in a human donor in good health. Some clones in this sample may be carry-over from other donors' samples. Material for sequencing was PBMCs. This rearrangement joins TRBV5-1 to TRBJ1-2; 9 positions agree with TRBD1. CDR3 bases: TGCGCCAGCAGCTTGGACAGCCCGGGACAGGGTAGTAGCTACACCTTC. Its protein product is CASSLDSPGQGSSYTF. Full variable domain (remainder filled in from reference TRBV5-1 and TRBJ1-2): KAGVTQTPRYLIKTRGQQVTLSCSPISGHRSVSWYQQTPGQGLQFLFEYFSETQRNKGNFPGRFSGRQFSNSRSEMNVSTLELGDSALYLCASSLDSPGQGSSYTFGSGTRLTVV.